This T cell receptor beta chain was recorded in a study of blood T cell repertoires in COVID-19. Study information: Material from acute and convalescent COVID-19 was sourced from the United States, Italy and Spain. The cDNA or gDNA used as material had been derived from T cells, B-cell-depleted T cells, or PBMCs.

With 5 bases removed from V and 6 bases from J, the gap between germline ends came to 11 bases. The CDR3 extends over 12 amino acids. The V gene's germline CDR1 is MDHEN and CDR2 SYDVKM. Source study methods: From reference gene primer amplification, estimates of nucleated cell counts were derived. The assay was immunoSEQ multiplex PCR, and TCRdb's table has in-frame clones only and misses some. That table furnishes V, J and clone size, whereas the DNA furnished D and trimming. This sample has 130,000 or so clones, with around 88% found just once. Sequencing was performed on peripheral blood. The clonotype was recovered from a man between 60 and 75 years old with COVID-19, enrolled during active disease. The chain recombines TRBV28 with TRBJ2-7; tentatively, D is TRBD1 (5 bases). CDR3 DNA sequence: TGTGCCAGCAGTCCCCTCAGGGTCGAGCAGTACTTC. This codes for CASSPLRVEQYF.